One and the same sample provided the 8 T cell receptor beta chains below, sequenced in a study of cytomegalovirus exposure and HLA in healthy donors. The primer mix had 60 Vbeta and 13 Jbeta primers. Some clones are missing from TCRdb's copy, which holds only in-frame ones; the method was immunoSEQ multiplex PCR. This listing includes approximately 190,000 clones. Sample: PBMCs. These receptors were taken from a man under 40 in good health and CMV-seronegative.

The chain combines TRBV5-1 with TRBJ2-3; TRBD2 matches 13 bases. With V trimmed by 2 bases and J by 1 base, 13 bases remained unmatched. This CDR3 spans 20 amino acids. Germline lookup yields CDR1 SGHRS and CDR2 YFSETQ. The CDR3 DNA is TGCGCCAGCAGCTTTCCCCCACTAGCGGGGGGGCCCAGCGGCACAGATACGCAGTATTTT. Protein product: CASSFPPLAGGPSGTDTQYF.

V gene TRBV19 combines with J gene TRBJ1-6, with 8 bases that match TRBD1. The CDR3 has 17 residues. Germline V CDR1 and CDR2: LNHDA, SQIVND (reference sequence). Trimming cost V 1 base and J 2 bases; bases outside gene matches: 4. CDR3 nucleotides: TGTGCCAGTAGTATAGGGACAGGGACACCCTATAATTCACCCCTCCACTTT. This gives the protein CASSIGTGTPYNSPLHF.

This chain uses TRBV2 with TRBJ1-5; a possible D gene is TRBD1 (5 bases). The germline V gene encodes CDR1 SNHLY and CDR2 FYNNEI. The V gene lost 3 bases and the J gene lost 5 bases, with 11 bases spanning the gap. This CDR3 region has 14 residues. The CDR3 region is CASSEAREDQPQHF. The CDR3 region has the DNA TGTGCCAGCAGTGAGGCCAGGGAGGATCAGCCCCAGCATTTT.

The J gene is TRBJ1-5, the V gene TRBV7-2; D remains ambiguous. The CDR3 is 13 residues long. The germline V gene has CDR1 SGHTA and CDR2 FQGNSA. V lost 4 bases and J lost 2, with 6 bases in between. CDR3 protein: CASSSSGNQPQHF. CDR3 nucleotide sequence: TGTGCCAGCAGCTCTTCGGGCAATCAGCCCCAGCATTTT. Full variable domain (outside the CDR3, taken from reference TRBV7-2 and TRBJ1-5): GAGVSQSPSNKVTEKGKDVELRCDPISGHTALYWYRQSLGQGLEFLIYFQGNSAPDKSGLPSDRFSAERTGGSVSTLTIQRTQQEDSAVYLCASSSSGNQPQHFGDGTRLSIL.

This chain uses TRBV5-1 with TRBJ2-5, with a weak D call TRBD1 (6 bases). The germline V and J ends were trimmed by 3 bases and 5 bases, with 20 bases remaining between them. The CDR3 has 16 residues. CDR1 and CDR2 from the germline V gene are SGHRS and YFSETQ. The CDR3 sequence: CASSSPNRDPRETQYF. Here the CDR3 DNA reads TGCGCCAGCAGCTCGCCGAACAGGGACCCTAGGGAGACCCAGTACTTC.

The chain joins TRBV19 to TRBJ1-4, with 7 bases lining up with TRBD1. The J segment lost 4 bases and the V segment lost 10 bases, leaving 9 bases of the junction unmatched. Germline-derived CDR1 and CDR2 are LNHDA and SQIVND (reference sequence). The CDR3 contains 14 residues. CDR3 nucleotide sequence: TGTGCCACCACGGGACAGCGATATAATGAAAAACTGTTTTTT. It specifies CATTGQRYNEKLFF.

The gene calls are TRBV5-1 and TRBJ1-1; D is perhaps TRBD1 (5 bases). Germline V CDR1 and CDR2: SGHRS, YFSETQ. V was shortened by 4 bases and J by 11 bases, with 21 bases between the two germline ends. The CDR3 is 14 residues long. The CDR3 reads CASSPGGGSGNAFF. The CDR3 DNA reads TGCGCCAGCAGCCCGGGGGGTGGCAGCGGTAACGCTTTCTTT.

The chain carries TRBV18 and TRBJ2-3; D gene unclear. With 1 base removed from V and 1 base from J, the gap between germline ends came to 9 bases. The CDR3 spans 15 residues. Germline V lookup: CDR1 KGHSH, CDR2 LQKENI. The CDR3 spells CASSPLGDRTDTQYF. DNA of the CDR3: TGTGCCAGCTCACCACTCGGTGATCGCACAGATACGCAGTATTTT.